This T cell receptor (beta chain) was captured by sequencing in a study of T cell repertoires in cytomegalovirus infection (dated by TCRdb to the late 2010s). For the wider study: Alongside well-studied HLA-B-restricted epitopes, the peptide stimulations were aimed at recently identified HLA-C-restricted CMV epitopes, whose presentation resists viral immunomodulation. Donor HLA type was relevant to the analysis, as public TCR beta signatures indicated carriage of CMV infection together with the matching HLA type. General findings and caveats noted by the study authors: In both this cohort and an independent roughly 350-donor cohort, the cumulative frequency of public TCR beta family members distinguished carriers of CMV infection plus the relevant HLA type. The ex vivo response was dominated by HLA-C-restricted CMV-specific TCR beta clonotypes, and the single most frequent clonotype in two of eight donors was supplied by these HLA-C-restricted clonotypes.

Reading the germline V gene gives CDR1 LGHNA and CDR2 YNFKEQ. The CDR3 covers 16 residues, taking in both the cysteine and the phenylalanine. CDR3 DNA is the only sequence kept; it has 48 bases, read in frame from the first base. Trimming takes 1 base from V and 3 bases from J, and the germline ends sit 12 bases apart. This clonotype was picked up many times. There is no known antigen for this receptor. No base-level quality is on record; no much larger clone is a single base apart. Sample treatment or condition, as interpreted from the label and publication: in vitro stimulation with specific CMV peptide epitopes to enrich CMV-specific T cells. Sequencing took place on an Illumina HiSeq 1500. The raw public data were reprocessed by TCRdb itself: fastp quality trimming at Q25, MiXCR clonotype calling, in-frame beta chains only. Each entry merges the rows of one CDR3 protein and shows their most common DNA and genes. The sample table records about 150,000 distinct CDR3 sequences; about 32% of these occur just once. The ten biggest clones cover roughly half of the sample.

Sequenced here: CD8+ T cells from cultured PBMCs, sampled from culture after CMV antigen stimulation. This sequence uses TRBV4-2 and TRBJ1-4; there is no confident call for the D gene. The receptor was derived from a human donor in good health (CMV status not recorded). Some clones in this sample may be carry-over from other donors' samples. This receptor has the CDR3 CASSQVDGSANEKLFF. Here is the DNA: TGTGCCAGCAGCCAAGTCGACGGTTCGGCTAATGAAAAACTGTTTTTT.